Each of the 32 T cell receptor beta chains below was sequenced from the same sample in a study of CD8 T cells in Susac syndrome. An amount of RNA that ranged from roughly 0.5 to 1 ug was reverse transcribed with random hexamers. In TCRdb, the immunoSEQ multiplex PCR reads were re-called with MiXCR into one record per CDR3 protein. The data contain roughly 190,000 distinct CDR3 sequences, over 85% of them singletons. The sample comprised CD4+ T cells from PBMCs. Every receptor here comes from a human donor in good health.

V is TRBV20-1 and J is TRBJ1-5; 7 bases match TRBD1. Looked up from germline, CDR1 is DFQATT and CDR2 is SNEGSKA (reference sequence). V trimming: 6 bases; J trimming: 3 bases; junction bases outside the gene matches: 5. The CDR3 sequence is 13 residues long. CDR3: CSARTGLNQPQHF. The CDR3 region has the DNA TGCAGTGCGAGGACAGGCCTCAATCAGCCCCAGCATTTT.

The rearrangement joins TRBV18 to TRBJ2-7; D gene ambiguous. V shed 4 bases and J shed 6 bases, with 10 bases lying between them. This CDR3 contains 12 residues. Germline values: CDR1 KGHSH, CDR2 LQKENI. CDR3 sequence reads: CASSLEESEQYF. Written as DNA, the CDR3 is TGTGCCAGCTCACTCGAAGAGTCCGAGCAGTACTTC.

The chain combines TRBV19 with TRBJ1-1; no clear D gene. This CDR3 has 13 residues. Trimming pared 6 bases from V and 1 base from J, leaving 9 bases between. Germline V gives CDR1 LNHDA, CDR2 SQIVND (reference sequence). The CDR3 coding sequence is TGTGCCAGTAGCTTTACAGAGAACACTGAAGCTTTCTTT. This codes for CASSFTENTEAFF.

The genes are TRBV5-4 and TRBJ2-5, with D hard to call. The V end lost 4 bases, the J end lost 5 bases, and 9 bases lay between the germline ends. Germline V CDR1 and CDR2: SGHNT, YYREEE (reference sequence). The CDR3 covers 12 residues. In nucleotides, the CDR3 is TGTGCCAGCAGCACCCTACACGAGACCCAGTACTTC. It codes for CASSTLHETQYF.

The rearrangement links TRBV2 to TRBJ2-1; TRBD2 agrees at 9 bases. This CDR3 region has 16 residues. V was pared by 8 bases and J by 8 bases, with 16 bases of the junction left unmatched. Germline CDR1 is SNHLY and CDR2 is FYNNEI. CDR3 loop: CASRREAGGPLYEQFF. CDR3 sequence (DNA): TGTGCCAGCCGGAGGGAGGCGGGAGGGCCTCTTTATGAGCAGTTCTTC.

The CDR3 sequence is CAFYGQPTGTQYF. CDR3 sequence (DNA): TGTGCCTTCTACGGACAGCCGACGGGGACCCAGTACTTC. The chain combines TRBV30 with TRBJ2-5; TRBD1 is a possible D gene (6 bases). Trimming stripped 7 bases from V and 7 bases from J, with 19 bases between. The CDR3 is 13 amino acids. Germline CDR1 GTSNPN, CDR2 SVGIG (reference sequence).

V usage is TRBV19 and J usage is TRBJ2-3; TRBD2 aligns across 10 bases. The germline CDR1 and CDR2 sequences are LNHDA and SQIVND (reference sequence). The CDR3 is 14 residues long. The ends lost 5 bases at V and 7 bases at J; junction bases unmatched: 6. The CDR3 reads CASSQTSGMNTQYF. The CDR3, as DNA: TGTGCCAGTAGTCAAACTAGCGGGATGAATACGCAGTATTTT. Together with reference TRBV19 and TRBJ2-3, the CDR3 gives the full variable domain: DGGITQSPKYLFRKEGQNVTLSCEQNLNHDAMYWYRQDPGQGLRLIYYSQIVNDFQKGDIAEGYSVSREKKESFPLTVTSAQKNPTAFYLCASSQTSGMNTQYFGPGTRLTVL.

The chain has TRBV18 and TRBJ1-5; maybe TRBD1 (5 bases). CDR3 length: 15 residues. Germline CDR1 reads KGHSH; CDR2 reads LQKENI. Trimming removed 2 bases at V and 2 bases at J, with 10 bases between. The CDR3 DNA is TGTGCCAGCTCACCATCCAAAGGGGGCAATCAGCCCCAGCATTTT. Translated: CASSPSKGGNQPQHF. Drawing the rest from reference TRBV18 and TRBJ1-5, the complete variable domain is NAGVMQNPRHLVRRRGQEARLRCSPMKGHSHVYWYRQLPEEGLKFMVYLQKENIIDESGMPKERFSAEFPKEGPSILRIQQVVRGDSAAYFCASSPSKGGNQPQHFGDGTRLSIL.

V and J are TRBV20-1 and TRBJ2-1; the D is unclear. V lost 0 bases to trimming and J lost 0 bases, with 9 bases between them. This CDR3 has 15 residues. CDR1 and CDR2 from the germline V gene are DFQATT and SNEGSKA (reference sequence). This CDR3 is CSARDRSSSYNEQFF. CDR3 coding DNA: TGCAGTGCTAGAGATCGGAGTAGCTCCTACAATGAGCAGTTCTTC.

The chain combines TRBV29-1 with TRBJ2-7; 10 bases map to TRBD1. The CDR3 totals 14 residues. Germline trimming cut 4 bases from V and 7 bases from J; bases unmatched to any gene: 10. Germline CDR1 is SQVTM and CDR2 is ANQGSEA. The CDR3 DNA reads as TGCAGCGTTGGAAGGGACAGGGGCGGGGGAGAGCAGTACTTC. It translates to CSVGRDRGGGEQYF.

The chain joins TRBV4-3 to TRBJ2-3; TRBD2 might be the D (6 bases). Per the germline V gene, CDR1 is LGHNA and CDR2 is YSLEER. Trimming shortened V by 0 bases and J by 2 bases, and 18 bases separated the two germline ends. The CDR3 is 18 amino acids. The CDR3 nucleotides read TGCGCCAGCAGCCAAGATCCCCGGGCTAGCGAGAACACAGATACGCAGTATTTT. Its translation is CASSQDPRASENTDTQYF.

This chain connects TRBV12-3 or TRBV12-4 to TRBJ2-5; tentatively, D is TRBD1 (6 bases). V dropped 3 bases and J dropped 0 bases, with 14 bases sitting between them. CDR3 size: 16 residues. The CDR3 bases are TGTGCCAGCAGTTTTGGGGGCGCGGCGAACCAAGAGACCCAGTACTTC. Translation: CASSFGGAANQETQYF.

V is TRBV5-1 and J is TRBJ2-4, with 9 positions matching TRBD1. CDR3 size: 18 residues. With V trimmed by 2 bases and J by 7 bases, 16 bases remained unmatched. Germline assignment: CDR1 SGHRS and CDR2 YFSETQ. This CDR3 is CASSFTLSRTGERNIQYF. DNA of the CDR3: TGCGCCAGCAGCTTTACCCTCTCTCGGACAGGGGAAAGGAACATTCAGTACTTC.

The CDR3 is CAWSDRDNEQFF. CDR3 nucleotides: TGTGCCTGGTCGGACAGGGACAATGAGCAGTTCTTC. The V and J genes are TRBV30 and TRBJ2-1, with 8 nucleotides matching TRBD1. After removal of 5 bases from V and 5 bases from J, the junction contained 2 bases not matched to a gene. The CDR3 loop spans 12 amino acids. Germline V gives CDR1 GTSNPN, CDR2 SVGIG (reference sequence).

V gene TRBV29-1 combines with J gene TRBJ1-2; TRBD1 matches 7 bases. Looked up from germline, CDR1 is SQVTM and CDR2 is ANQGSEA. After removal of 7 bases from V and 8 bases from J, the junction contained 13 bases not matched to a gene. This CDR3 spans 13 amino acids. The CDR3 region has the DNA TGCAGCGCCACAGGGGCTACTGCCGGGGGCTACACCTTC. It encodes CSATGATAGGYTF.

Here the CDR3 DNA reads TGTGCCAGCAGCTTGGGACTAGCAAACTACGAGCAGTACTTC. Protein sequence: CASSLGLANYEQYF. The gene calls are TRBV13 and TRBJ2-7; TRBD2 matches at 9 bases. The length of the CDR3 is 14 residues. Germline V lookup: CDR1 PRHDT, CDR2 FYEKMQ (reference sequence). The trim removed 3 bases at V and 3 bases at J, leaving 3 bases unmatched.

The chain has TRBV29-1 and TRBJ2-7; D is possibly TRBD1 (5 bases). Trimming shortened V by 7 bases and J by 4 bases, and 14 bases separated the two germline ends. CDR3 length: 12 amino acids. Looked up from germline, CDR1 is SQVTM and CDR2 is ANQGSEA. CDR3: CSATGRAYEQYF. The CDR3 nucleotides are TGCAGCGCTACGGGCAGGGCTTACGAGCAGTACTTC.

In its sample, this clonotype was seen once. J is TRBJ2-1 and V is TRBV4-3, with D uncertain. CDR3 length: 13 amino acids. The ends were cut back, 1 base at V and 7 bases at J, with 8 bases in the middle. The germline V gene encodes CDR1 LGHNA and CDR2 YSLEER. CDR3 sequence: CASSQVLVNEQFF. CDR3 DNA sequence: TGCGCCAGCAGCCAAGTATTAGTAAATGAGCAGTTCTTC.

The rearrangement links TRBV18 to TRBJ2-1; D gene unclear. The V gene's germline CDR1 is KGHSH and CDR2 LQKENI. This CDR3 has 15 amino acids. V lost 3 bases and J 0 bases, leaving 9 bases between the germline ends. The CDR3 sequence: CASSPPASSYNEQFF. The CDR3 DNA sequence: TGTGCCAGCTCACCGCCGGCTAGCTCCTACAATGAGCAGTTCTTC. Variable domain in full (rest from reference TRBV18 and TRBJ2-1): NAGVMQNPRHLVRRRGQEARLRCSPMKGHSHVYWYRQLPEEGLKFMVYLQKENIIDESGMPKERFSAEFPKEGPSILRIQQVVRGDSAAYFCASSPPASSYNEQFFGPGTRLTVL.

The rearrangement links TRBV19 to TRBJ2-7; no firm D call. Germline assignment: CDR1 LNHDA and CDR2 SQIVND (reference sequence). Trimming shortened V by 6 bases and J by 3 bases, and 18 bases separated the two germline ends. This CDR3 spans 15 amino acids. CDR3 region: CASRLASGQVYEQYF. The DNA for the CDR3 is TGTGCCAGTAGGCTTGCGTCCGGTCAGGTCTACGAGCAGTACTTC.

This CDR3 reads CASSSPVTGEQYF. Here the CDR3 DNA reads TGTGCCAGCAGCTCCCCCGTTACGGGAGAGCAGTACTTC. V gene TRBV7-6 combines with J gene TRBJ2-7, with D perhaps TRBD2 (5 bases). This CDR3 region has 13 residues. Germline-derived CDR1 and CDR2 are SGHVS and FNYEAQ. V lost 4 bases and J lost 7, with 14 bases in between. The variable domain in full, completed from reference TRBV7-6 and TRBJ2-7, reads GAGVSQSPRYKVTKRGQDVALRCDPISGHVSLYWYRQALGQGPEFLTYFNYEAQQDKSGLPNDRFSAERPEGSISTLTIQRTEQRDSAMYRCASSSPVTGEQYFGPGTRLTVT.

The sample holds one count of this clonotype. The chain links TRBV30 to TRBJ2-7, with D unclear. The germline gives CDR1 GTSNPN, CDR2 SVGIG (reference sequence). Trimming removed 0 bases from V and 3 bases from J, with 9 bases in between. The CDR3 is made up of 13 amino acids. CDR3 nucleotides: TGTGCCTGGAGTGTACTCGGAGTCTACGAGCAGTACTTC. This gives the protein CAWSVLGVYEQYF.

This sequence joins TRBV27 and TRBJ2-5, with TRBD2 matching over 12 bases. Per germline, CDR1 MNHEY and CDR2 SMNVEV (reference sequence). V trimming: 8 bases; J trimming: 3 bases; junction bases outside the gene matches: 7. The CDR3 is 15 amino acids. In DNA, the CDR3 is TGTGCCAGCTCCTTCCTAGCGGGAGGGAAAGAGACCCAGTACTTC. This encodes CASSFLAGGKETQYF.

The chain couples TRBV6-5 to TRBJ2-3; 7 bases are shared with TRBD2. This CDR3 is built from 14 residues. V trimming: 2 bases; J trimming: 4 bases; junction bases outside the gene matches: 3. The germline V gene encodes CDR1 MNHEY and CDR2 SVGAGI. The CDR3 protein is CASSYMGGADTQYF. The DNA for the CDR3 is TGTGCCAGCAGTTACATGGGGGGGGCAGATACGCAGTATTTT.

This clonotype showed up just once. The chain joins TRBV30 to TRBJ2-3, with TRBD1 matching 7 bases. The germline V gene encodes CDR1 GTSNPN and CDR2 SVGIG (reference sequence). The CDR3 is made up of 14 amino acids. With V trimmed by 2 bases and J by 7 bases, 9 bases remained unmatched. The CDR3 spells CAWSSGTAVYTQYF. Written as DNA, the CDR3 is TGTGCCTGGAGTTCCGGGACAGCCGTATATACGCAGTATTTT.

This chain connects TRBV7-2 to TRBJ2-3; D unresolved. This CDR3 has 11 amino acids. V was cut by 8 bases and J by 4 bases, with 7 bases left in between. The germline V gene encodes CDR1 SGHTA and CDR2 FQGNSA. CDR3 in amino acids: CASRSADTQYF. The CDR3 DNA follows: TGTGCCAGCCGGAGTGCAGATACGCAGTATTTT. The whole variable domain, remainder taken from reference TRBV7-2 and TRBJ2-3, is GAGVSQSPSNKVTEKGKDVELRCDPISGHTALYWYRQSLGQGLEFLIYFQGNSAPDKSGLPSDRFSAERTGGSVSTLTIQRTQQEDSAVYLCASRSADTQYFGPGTRLTVL.

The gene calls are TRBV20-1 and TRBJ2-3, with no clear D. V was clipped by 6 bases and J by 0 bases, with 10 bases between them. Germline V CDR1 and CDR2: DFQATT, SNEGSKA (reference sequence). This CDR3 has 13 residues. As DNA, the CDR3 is TGCAGTGCAGCGACCCTGAGCACAGATACGCAGTATTTT. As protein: CSAATLSTDTQYF.

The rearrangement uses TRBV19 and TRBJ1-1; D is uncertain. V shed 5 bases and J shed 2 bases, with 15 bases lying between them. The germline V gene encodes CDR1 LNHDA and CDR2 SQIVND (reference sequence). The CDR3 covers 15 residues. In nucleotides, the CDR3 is TGTGCCAGTAGTCCTCGGAGAGGAGGAAACACTGAAGCTTTCTTT. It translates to CASSPRRGGNTEAFF.

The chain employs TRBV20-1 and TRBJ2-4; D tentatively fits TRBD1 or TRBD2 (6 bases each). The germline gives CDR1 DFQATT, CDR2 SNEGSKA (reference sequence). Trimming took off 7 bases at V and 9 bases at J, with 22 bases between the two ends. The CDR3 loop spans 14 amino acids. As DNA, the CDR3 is TGCAGTGGGCAGAGGGGGGACCCCCTCAGCATTCAGTACTTC. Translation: CSGQRGDPLSIQYF.

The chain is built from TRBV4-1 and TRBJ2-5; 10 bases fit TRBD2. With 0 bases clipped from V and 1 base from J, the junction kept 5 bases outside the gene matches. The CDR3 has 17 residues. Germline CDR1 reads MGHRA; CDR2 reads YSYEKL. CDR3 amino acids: CASSQDPRLAGQETQYF. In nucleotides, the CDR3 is TGCGCCAGCAGCCAAGATCCCCGACTAGCGGGCCAAGAGACCCAGTACTTC.

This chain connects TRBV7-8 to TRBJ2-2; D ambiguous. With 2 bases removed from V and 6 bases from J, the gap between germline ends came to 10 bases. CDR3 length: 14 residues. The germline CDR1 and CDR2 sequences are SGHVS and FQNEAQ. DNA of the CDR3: TGTGCCAGCAGCTTAAATTACCCCGCCGGGGAGCTGTTTTTT. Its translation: CASSLNYPAGELFF.

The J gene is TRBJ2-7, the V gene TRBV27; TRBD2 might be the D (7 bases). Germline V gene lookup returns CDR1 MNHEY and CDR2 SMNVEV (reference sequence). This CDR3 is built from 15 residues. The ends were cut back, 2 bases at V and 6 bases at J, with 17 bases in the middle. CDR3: CASSLVSWGGGEQYF. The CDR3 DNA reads TGTGCCAGCAGTTTAGTATCTTGGGGAGGGGGCGAGCAGTACTTC.